This TCR beta chain came from a study of tumor and adjacent non-tumor tissue in lung cancer. The overall study: Patients comprised 12 adenocarcinoma, 2 squamous cell carcinoma and 1 small cell lung cancer. On average, productive TCRbeta reads reached 4 million to 4.5 million per sample.

Study-wide results and limits: TCR diversity was significantly greater in tumor than normal lung tissue.

About this clonotype: The antigen is not known.

Germline V CDR1 and CDR2: MNHNS, SASEGT. This CDR3 has 14 amino acids. The library came from three nested PCR rounds adapted from ARM-PCR protocols. TCRdb reanalysed the multiplex PCR reads using MiXCR and keeps one entry per CDR3 protein. The data show approximately 150,000 distinct CDR3 sequences, around 65% seen once. No cell sorting was done before RNA was extracted from the tissue. V is TRBV6-1 and J is TRBJ1-2; TRBD1 is a possible D gene (6 bases). Sequencing was done on a sample of lung tumor tissue. The sequence came from a man aged 55 to 70 with small cell lung cancer. The DNA of the CDR3 is TGTGTCAGTACGACCGGGGGCCGAAACTATGGCTACACCTTC. Protein: CVSTTGGRNYGYTF.